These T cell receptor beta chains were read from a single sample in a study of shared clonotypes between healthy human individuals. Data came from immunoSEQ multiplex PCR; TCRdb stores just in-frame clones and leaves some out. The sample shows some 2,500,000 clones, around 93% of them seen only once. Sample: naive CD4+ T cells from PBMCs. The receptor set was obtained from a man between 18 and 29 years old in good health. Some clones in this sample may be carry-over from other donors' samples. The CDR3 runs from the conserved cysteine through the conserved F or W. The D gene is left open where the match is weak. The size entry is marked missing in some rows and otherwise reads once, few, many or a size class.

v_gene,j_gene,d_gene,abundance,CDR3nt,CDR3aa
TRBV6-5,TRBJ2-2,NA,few,TGTGCCAGCAGTTACTCGGACCAGCTGTTTTTT,CASSYSDQLFF
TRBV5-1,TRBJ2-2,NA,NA,TGCGCCAGCAGCCCGGACCCTCCGAACACCGGGGAGCTGTTTTTT,CASSPDPPNTGELFF
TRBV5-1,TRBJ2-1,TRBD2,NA,TGCGCCAGCAGCTCGGGTACTAGCGGGAGCTACAATGAGCAGTTCTTC,CASSSGTSGSYNEQFF
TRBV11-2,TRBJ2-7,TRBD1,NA,TGTGCCAGCAGCTTGGGACAGGGTATCTACGAGCAGTACTTC,CASSLGQGIYEQYF
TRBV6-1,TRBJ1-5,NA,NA,TGTGCCAGCAGTGAAAACAGGGTTAGCAATCAGCCCCAGCATTTT,CASSENRVSNQPQHF
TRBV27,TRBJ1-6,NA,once,TGTGCCAGCAGTCCGGGTGGGTGGCGGCCCCTCCACTTT,CASSPGGWRPLHF
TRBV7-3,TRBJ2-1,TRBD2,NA,TGTGCCAGCAGCTTTAGCGGGGCAATCTCCTACAATGAGCAGTTCTTC,CASSFSGAISYNEQFF
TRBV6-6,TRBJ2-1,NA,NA,TGTGCCAGCAGTTACGACGGCAGCTCCTACAATGAGCAGTTCTTC,CASSYDGSSYNEQFF
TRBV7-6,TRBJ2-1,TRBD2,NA,TGTGCCAGCAGCCAAAGGGGTGCGGGAGCTGGGAATGAGCAGTTCTTC,CASSQRGAGAGNEQFF
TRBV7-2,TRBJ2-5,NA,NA,TGTGCCAGCAGCTTAGACAGGTCCGAGACCCAGTACTTC,CASSLDRSETQYF